The 15 T cell receptor beta chains below come from one sample, sequenced in a study of regulatory T cells in long-lasting Graves disease. HTBI primers from iRepertoire and Arm-PCR of CDR3 regions yielded the TCR beta libraries. Each CDR3 protein is one row after TCRdb ran MiXCR on the multiplex PCR reads. There are hundreds of thousands of distinct CDR3 sequences in the sample; about 15% occur only once, and around 19% lies in the top ten. Time point indicated: newly diagnosed GD, antithyroid drugs for less than 3 months. Scientists built the TCR library using RNA that was extracted from PBMCs. This same sample was also taken into another study, of T cells in Graves' hyperthyroidism and ophthalmopathy.

Specimen: peripheral blood mononuclear cells (PBMCs), collected at new diagnosis, from a patient treated with antithyroid drugs. The origin of the receptors is a woman aged 25 to 39 with Graves disease.

This clonotype was picked up many times. The gene calls are TRBV19 and TRBJ1-5; TRBD1 is a possible D gene (5 bases). Deletions cut 8 bases from V and 3 bases from J, with 11 bases between. The CDR3 consists of 13 residues. CDR1 and CDR2 (germline): LNHDA, SQIVND (reference sequence). CDR3 coding DNA: TGTGCCAGTCACCAGGGTTACAATCAGCCCCAGCATTTT. This codes for CASHQGYNQPQHF.

The chain recombines TRBV5-1 with TRBJ1-1; D is undetermined. With 4 bases removed from V and 13 bases from J, the gap between germline ends came to 14 bases. CDR1 SGHRS and CDR2 YFSETQ come from the germline V gene. This CDR3 has 11 residues. The CDR3 DNA is TGCGCCAGCAGCCCGGGTAATCAAGTTTTCTTT. It translates to CASSPGNQVFF. The whole variable domain, remainder taken from reference TRBV5-1 and TRBJ1-1, is KAGVTQTPRYLIKTRGQQVTLSCSPISGHRSVSWYQQTPGQGLQFLFEYFSETQRNKGNFPGRFSGRQFSNSRSEMNVSTLELGDSALYLCASSPGNQVFFGQGTRLTVV.

This clonotype showed up many times. V gene TRBV30 combines with J gene TRBJ2-1; the D gene is possibly TRBD1 (6 bases). This CDR3 comprises 12 residues. CDR1 GTSNPN and CDR2 SVGIG come from the germline V gene (reference sequence). V was pared by 1 base and J by 9 bases, with 10 bases between. CDR3: CAWSEGVVEQFF. In DNA form, the CDR3 reads TGTGCCTGGAGTGAGGGGGTCGTTGAGCAGTTCTTC.

Only a few counts were recorded for this clonotype. V gene TRBV18 combines with J gene TRBJ2-1; D possibly corresponds to TRBD1 (6 bases). Trimming took off 4 bases at V and 4 bases at J, with 11 bases between the two ends. The CDR3 is 14 residues long. Germline V CDR1 and CDR2: KGHSH, LQKENI. DNA for the CDR3: TGTGCCAGCTCACATCCACAGGGTTACAATGAGCAGTTCTTC. Translation: CASSHPQGYNEQFF.

This clonotype was counted between two and nine times. The rearrangement links TRBV5-6 to TRBJ1-2, with D possibly matching TRBD1 (5 bases). The CDR3 extends over 13 amino acids. The V end was cut by 2 bases, the J end by 6 bases, with 11 bases between. CDR1 and CDR2 from the germline V gene are SGHDT and YYEEEE. CDR3 loop: CASSFSVGDGYTF. The CDR3 region has the DNA TGTGCCAGCAGCTTCTCTGTAGGGGATGGCTACACCTTC.

In this sample, this clonotype turned up once. V is TRBV5-1 and J is TRBJ2-3, with 16 bases matching TRBD2. CDR3 length: 16 residues. Trimming cost V 5 bases and J 1 base; bases outside gene matches: 1. Per germline, CDR1 SGHRS and CDR2 YFSETQ. CDR3 in DNA: TGCGCCAGCAGGGGACTAGCGGGAGGGGGCACAGATACGCAGTATTTT. It encodes CASRGLAGGGTDTQYF. Looking up the rest from reference TRBV5-1 and TRBJ2-3 gives the full variable domain: KAGVTQTPRYLIKTRGQQVTLSCSPISGHRSVSWYQQTPGQGLQFLFEYFSETQRNKGNFPGRFSGRQFSNSRSEMNVSTLELGDSALYLCASRGLAGGGTDTQYFGPGTRLTVL.

This clonotype was seen a few times. The V and J genes are TRBV2 and TRBJ2-1; D unresolved. Trimming took off 7 bases at V and 2 bases at J, with 9 bases between the two ends. Looked up from germline, CDR1 is SNHLY and CDR2 is FYNNEI. The CDR3 runs to 13 residues. CDR3 in amino acids: CASTSTTYNEQFF. Here the CDR3 DNA reads TGTGCCAGCACAAGTACAACCTACAATGAGCAGTTCTTC.

This chain joins TRBV7-9 and TRBJ2-1, with D hard to call. The germline gives CDR1 SEHNR, CDR2 FQNEAQ (reference sequence). The V end was cut by 7 bases, the J end by 7 bases, with 14 bases between. The CDR3 consists of 13 residues. CDR3: CASNPSPRNEQFF. CDR3 nucleotide sequence: TGTGCCAGCAACCCATCCCCGCGAAATGAGCAGTTCTTC.

A few counts support this clonotype. This chain uses TRBV5-6 with TRBJ2-1; 10 bases align to TRBD1. The CDR3 runs 17 residues. Looked up from germline, CDR1 is SGHDT and CDR2 is YYEEEE. Trimming at V came to 4 bases and at J to 7 bases, leaving 14 bases not matched to a gene. CDR3 coding DNA: TGTGCCAGCAGCCAAGCGGGTCGACAGGGGGCGCTTAATGAGCAGTTCTTC. Translation: CASSQAGRQGALNEQFF.

The genes are TRBV3-1 and TRBJ2-2; 8 nucleotides align to TRBD2. The CDR3 length is 16 residues. The germline V gene encodes CDR1 LGHDT and CDR2 YNNKEL (reference sequence). V was clipped by 4 bases and J by 6 bases; unmatched bases: 10. The CDR3 sequence: CASSPRAGEVSGELFF. DNA of the CDR3: TGTGCCAGCAGCCCCAGAGCGGGAGAGGTCTCCGGGGAGCTGTTTTTT.

In its sample, this clonotype was seen a few times. This chain connects TRBV5-1 to TRBJ2-7; possibly TRBD2 for D (5 bases). Between the trimmed V and J ends, which lost 0 bases and 5 bases, there was a span of 6 bases. The CDR3 is 12 residues long. The germline V gene encodes CDR1 SGHRS and CDR2 YFSETQ. In DNA, the CDR3 is TGCGCCAGCAGCTTGGTGCGGGACGAGCAGTACTTC. Its protein is CASSLVRDEQYF. The full variable domain, its missing parts supplied by reference TRBV5-1 and TRBJ2-7, is KAGVTQTPRYLIKTRGQQVTLSCSPISGHRSVSWYQQTPGQGLQFLFEYFSETQRNKGNFPGRFSGRQFSNSRSEMNVSTLELGDSALYLCASSLVRDEQYFGPGTRLTVT.

In its sample, this clonotype was seen once. This may stem from a read error, because a much larger clone lies one nucleotide away. The V gene is TRBV28, the J gene TRBJ2-1; TRBD2 agrees at 16 bases. Germline V lookup: CDR1 MDHEN, CDR2 SYDVKM. This CDR3 is built from 16 residues. The CDR3 nucleotides read TGTGCCAGCAGCTCATCGGGACTAGCGGGAGGGCTTGAGCAGCTCTTC. It specifies CASSSSGLAGGLEQLF.

This clonotype has at least ten counts. The chain joins TRBV28 to TRBJ2-7; D ambiguous. The germline V gene has CDR1 MDHEN and CDR2 SYDVKM. CDR3 length: 14 residues. Trimming removed 5 bases from V and 2 bases from J, with 13 bases in between. The CDR3 spells CASSPHQVAYEQYF. DNA of the CDR3: TGTGCCAGCAGTCCTCACCAGGTTGCCTACGAGCAGTACTTC.

This clonotype appeared a few times. The rearrangement uses TRBV4-1 and TRBJ2-1; 7 positions agree with TRBD1. Germline CDR1 is MGHRA and CDR2 is YSYEKL. CDR3 length equals 14 residues. Germline trimming cut 3 bases from V and 10 bases from J; bases unmatched to any gene: 9. The CDR3 nucleotides read TGCGCCAGCAGCCATAGTACCGACAGGGACGAGCAGTTCTTC. As protein: CASSHSTDRDEQFF.

This clonotype was detected many times. This chain links TRBV15 with TRBJ1-5; D is ambiguous. V was shortened by 4 bases and J by 7 bases, with 8 bases between the two germline ends. Per the germline V gene, CDR1 is LNHNV and CDR2 is YYDKDF (reference sequence). The CDR3 is 12 amino acids. Here the CDR3 DNA reads TGTGCCACCAGCACCCCGGACCAGCCCCAGCATTTT. It codes for CATSTPDQPQHF.